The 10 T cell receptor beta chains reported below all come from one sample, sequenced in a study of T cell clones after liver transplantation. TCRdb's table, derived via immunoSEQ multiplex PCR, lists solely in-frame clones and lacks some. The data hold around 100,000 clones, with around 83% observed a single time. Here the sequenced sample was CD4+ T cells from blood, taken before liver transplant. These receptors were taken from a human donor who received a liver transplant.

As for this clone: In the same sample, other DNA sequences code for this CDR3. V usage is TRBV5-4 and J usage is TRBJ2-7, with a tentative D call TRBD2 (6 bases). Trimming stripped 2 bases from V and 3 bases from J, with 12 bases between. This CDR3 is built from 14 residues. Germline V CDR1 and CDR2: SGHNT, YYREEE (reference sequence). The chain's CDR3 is CASSFRGLYYEQYF. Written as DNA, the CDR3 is TGTGCCAGCAGCTTCCGGGGACTCTACTACGAGCAGTACTTC.

CDR3 residues: CASSLSSGVTEAFF. Here the CDR3 DNA reads TGTGCCAGCAGCTTATCCTCGGGCGTAACTGAAGCTTTCTTT. This chain uses TRBV7-2 with TRBJ1-1, with D hard to call. With 2 bases removed from V and 5 bases from J, the gap between germline ends came to 12 bases. Germline V CDR1 and CDR2: SGHTA, FQGNSA. This CDR3 is 14 amino acids long.

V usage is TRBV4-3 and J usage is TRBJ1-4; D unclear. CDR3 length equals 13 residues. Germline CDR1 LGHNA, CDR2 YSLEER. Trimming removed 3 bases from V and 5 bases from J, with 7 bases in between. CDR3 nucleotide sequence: TGCGCCAGCAGCCAGAGGTCAAATGAAAAACTGTTTTTT. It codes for CASSQRSNEKLFF.

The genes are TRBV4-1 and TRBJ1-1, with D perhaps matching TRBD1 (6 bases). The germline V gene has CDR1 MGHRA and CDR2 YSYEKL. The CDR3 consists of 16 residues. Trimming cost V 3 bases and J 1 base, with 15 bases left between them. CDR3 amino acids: CASSQLQGAGNTEAFF. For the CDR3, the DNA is TGCGCCAGCAGCCAGCTACAGGGTGCTGGGAACACTGAAGCTTTCTTT.

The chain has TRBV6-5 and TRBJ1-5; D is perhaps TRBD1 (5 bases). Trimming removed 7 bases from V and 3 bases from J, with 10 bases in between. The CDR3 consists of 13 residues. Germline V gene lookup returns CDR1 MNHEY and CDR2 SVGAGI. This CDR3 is CASKRQSNQPQHF. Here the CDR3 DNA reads TGTGCCAGCAAGAGACAGTCCAATCAGCCCCAGCATTTT.

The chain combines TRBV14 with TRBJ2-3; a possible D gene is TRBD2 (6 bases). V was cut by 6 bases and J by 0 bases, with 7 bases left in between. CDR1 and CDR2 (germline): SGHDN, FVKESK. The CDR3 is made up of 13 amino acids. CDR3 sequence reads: CASRGTSTDTQYF. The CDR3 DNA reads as TGTGCCAGCAGGGGGACTAGCACAGATACGCAGTATTTT.

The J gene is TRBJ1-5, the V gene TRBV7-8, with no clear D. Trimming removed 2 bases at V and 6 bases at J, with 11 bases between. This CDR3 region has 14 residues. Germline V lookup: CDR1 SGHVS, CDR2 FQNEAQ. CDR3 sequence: CASSLNGDSQPQHF. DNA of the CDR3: TGTGCCAGCAGCTTAAATGGGGATTCTCAGCCCCAGCATTTT.

Written as DNA, the CDR3 is TGCGCCAGCAGCTTGGTGGGGCAGGTTGAAAAACTGTTTTTT. Its protein product is CASSLVGQVEKLFF. The chain is built from TRBV5-1 and TRBJ1-4; D is possibly TRBD1 (5 bases). The CDR3 is 14 amino acids. Germline values: CDR1 SGHRS, CDR2 YFSETQ. Trimming cost V 0 bases and J 7 bases, with 10 bases left between them. Full variable domain (rest looked up from reference TRBV5-1 and TRBJ1-4): KAGVTQTPRYLIKTRGQQVTLSCSPISGHRSVSWYQQTPGQGLQFLFEYFSETQRNKGNFPGRFSGRQFSNSRSEMNVSTLELGDSALYLCASSLVGQVEKLFFGSGTQLSVL.

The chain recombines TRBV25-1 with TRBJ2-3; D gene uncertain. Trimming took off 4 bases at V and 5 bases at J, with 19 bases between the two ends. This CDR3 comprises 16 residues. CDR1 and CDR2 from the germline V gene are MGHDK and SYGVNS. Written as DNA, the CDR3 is TGTGCCAGCAGTGCCTCCCTAGGGCCGAGGATAGATACGCAGTATTTT. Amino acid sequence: CASSASLGPRIDTQYF.

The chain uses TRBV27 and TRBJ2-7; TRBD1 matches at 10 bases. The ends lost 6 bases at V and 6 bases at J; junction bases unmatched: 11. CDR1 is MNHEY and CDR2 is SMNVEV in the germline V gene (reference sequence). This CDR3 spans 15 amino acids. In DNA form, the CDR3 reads TGTGCCAGCAGGGCCGGACAGGGGGTCTCACGCGAGCAGTACTTC. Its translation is CASRAGQGVSREQYF.